Listed below are T cell receptor beta chains from one sample, sequenced in a study of T cells in Graves' hyperthyroidism and ophthalmopathy. Using its own MiXCR run on the multiplex PCR reads, TCRdb lists one record per CDR3 protein. The sample contains approximately 700,000 distinct CDR3 sequences, roughly 17% of which appear only once. Input material: blood. The receptors here all came from a man younger than 35 with Graves' hyperthyroidism. Each CDR3 is given with its conserved first and last residue. Fields, in order: J gene, D gene, clone size, V gene, CDR3 protein, CDR3 DNA. A D gene is named only where the DNA matches it firmly. Size values are once, few and many counts, or a class for expanded clones, and some rows have none.

TRBJ2-5,-,many,TRBV7-2,CASSLTKASETQYF,TGTGCCAGCAGCTTAACAAAGGCAAGCGAGACCCAGTACTTC
TRBJ2-2,-,few,TRBV20-1,CSAQRTVDGELFF,TGCAGTGCCCAACGGACAGTCGACGGGGAGCTGTTTTTT
TRBJ2-5,TRBD2,few,TRBV29-1,CSVGRGQRGVGETQYF,TGCAGCGTTGGGAGAGGGCAGCGGGGAGTTGGAGAGACCCAGTACTTC
TRBJ2-1,-,few,TRBV11-2,CASSLGQGGLNEQFF,TGTGCCAGCAGCCTCGGGCAGGGAGGCCTCAATGAGCAGTTCTTC
TRBJ1-2,TRBD1,-,TRBV29-1,CSVERQGASGYTF,TGCAGCGTTGAAAGACAGGGGGCGAGTGGCTACACCTTC
TRBJ2-2,-,many,TRBV6-1,CASSAEGNTGELFF,TGTGCCAGCAGTGCAGAAGGGAACACCGGGGAGCTGTTTTTT
TRBJ2-5,TRBD2,many,TRBV27,CASSLYVSGRSPETQYF,TGTGCCAGCAGTTTATATGTTAGCGGGAGGTCCCCAGAGACCCAGTACTTC
TRBJ2-7,-,many,TRBV30,CAWTSATYEQYF,TGTGCCTGGACTAGCGCAACCTACGAGCAGTACTTC
TRBJ2-1,-,many,TRBV12-3/TRBV12-4,CASRIEDNEQFF,TGTGCCAGCAGAATAGAAGACAATGAGCAGTTCTTC
TRBJ2-5,-,many,TRBV6-2/TRBV6-3,CASRPQGSQETQYF,TGTGCCAGCAGACCTCAGGGATCCCAAGAGACCCAGTACTTC
TRBJ2-2,-,-,TRBV6-1,CASSFLPIGPNTGELFF,TGTGCCAGCAGTTTTTTACCTATCGGACCAAACACCGGGGAGCTGTTTTTT
TRBJ1-5,-,many,TRBV28,CASTAVNQPQHF,TGTGCCAGCACCGCCGTCAATCAGCCCCAGCATTTT
TRBJ2-1,-,few,TRBV24-1,CATSDSSSGYFNEQFF,TGTGCCACCAGTGATTCGAGTAGCGGCTACTTCAATGAGCAGTTCTTC
TRBJ2-2,-,-,TRBV4-2,CASSQEGGRPNTGELFF,TGTGCCAGCAGCCAAGAGGGAGGACGACCGAACACCGGGGAGCTGTTTTTT
TRBJ2-3,-,-,TRBV27,CASSWKGDTQYF,TGTGCCAGCAGTTGGAAGGGAGATACGCAGTATTTT
TRBJ2-1,TRBD2,-,TRBV10-3,CAISERGAFGRAHEQFF,TGTGCCATCAGTGAGAGGGGAGCGTTCGGGAGGGCCCATGAGCAGTTCTTC
TRBJ2-3,TRBD2,-,TRBV4-2,CASSQGAGEGGTDTQYF,TGTGCCAGCAGCCAAGGAGCGGGAGAAGGGGGCACAGATACGCAGTATTTT
TRBJ1-3,TRBD1,-,TRBV5-1,CASSLTGQGNTIYF,TGCGCCAGCAGCTTGACGGGACAGGGAAACACCATATATTTT
TRBJ2-7,TRBD1,-,TRBV4-1,CASSQTGTDSYEQYF,TGCGCCAGCAGTCAAACCGGGACAGATTCCTACGAGCAGTACTTC
TRBJ2-7,TRBD1,few,TRBV19,CASSIGPGGGYEQYF,TGTGCCAGTAGTATAGGGCCAGGGGGCGGCTACGAGCAGTACTTC
TRBJ2-5,-,-,TRBV5-6,CASSLGGGIETQYF,TGTGCCAGCAGCTTGGGAGGAGGTATAGAGACCCAGTACTTC
TRBJ2-2,-,many,TRBV24-1,CATSDLGTANTGELFF,TGTGCCACCAGTGATTTGGGGACCGCGAACACCGGGGAGCTGTTTTTT
TRBJ2-7,-,many,TRBV28,CASSPPSGAPYEQYF,TGTGCCAGCAGTCCTCCCAGCGGAGCCCCTTACGAGCAGTACTTC
TRBJ1-5,-,-,TRBV20-1,CSAITGNQPQHF,TGCAGTGCAATCACGGGCAATCAGCCCCAGCATTTT
TRBJ2-7,-,-,TRBV4-1,CASSQDPSREQYF,TGCGCCAGCAGCCAAGACCCGTCTCGCGAGCAGTACTTC
TRBJ1-6,TRBD1,few,TRBV27,CASSDGTGIHSPLHF,TGTGCCAGCAGTGACGGGACAGGGATTCATTCACCCCTCCACTTT
TRBJ1-3,-,-,TRBV4-1,CASSLRDGPGNTIYF,TGCGCCAGCAGCCTGAGGGACGGGCCAGGAAACACCATATATTTT
TRBJ2-1,TRBD1,many,TRBV2,CASSMTQGADDEQFF,TGTGCCAGCAGTATGACCCAGGGGGCCGACGATGAGCAGTTCTTC
TRBJ2-7,-,many,TRBV7-3,CASGPGLGSEQYF,TGTGCCAGCGGACCGGGACTCGGAAGCGAGCAGTACTTC
TRBJ2-2,-,many,TRBV2,CASSVQHGTGELFF,TGTGCCAGCAGTGTACAGCACGGGACCGGGGAGCTGTTTTTT
TRBJ2-7,TRBD1,-,TRBV9,CASSVSNGQGPYEQYF,TGTGCCAGCAGCGTATCCAACGGACAGGGACCCTACGAGCAGTACTTC
TRBJ1-1,-,many,TRBV13,CASSLSPSRGENTEAFF,TGTGCCAGCAGCTTATCTCCTTCAAGGGGGGAGAACACTGAAGCTTTCTTT
TRBJ1-5,-,-,TRBV4-1,CASSQAVGRGRQPQHF,TGCGCCAGCAGCCAAGCGGTCGGAAGGGGTCGGCAGCCCCAGCATTTT
TRBJ2-5,TRBD2,many,TRBV2,CASSDERETETQYF,TGTGCCAGCAGTGATGAGCGGGAGACGGAGACCCAGTACTTC
TRBJ2-2,-,-,TRBV7-3,CASSSPRRRTGELFF,TGTGCCAGCAGCTCCCCTCGGAGGAGGACCGGGGAGCTGTTTTTT
TRBJ1-5,-,-,TRBV30,CAWGRFSNQPQHF,TGTGCCTGGGGCCGATTTAGCAATCAGCCCCAGCATTTT
TRBJ2-7,TRBD1,few,TRBV27,CASSRRDRGSYEQYF,TGTGCCAGCAGTCGCCGGGACAGGGGTTCCTACGAGCAGTACTTC
TRBJ2-2,TRBD2,-,TRBV5-8,CASSTGLAGATGELFF,TGTGCCAGCAGCACTGGACTAGCGGGAGCCACCGGGGAGCTGTTTTTT
TRBJ2-3,TRBD2,few,TRBV4-1,CASSQDMTSGTRDTQYF,TGCGCCAGCAGCCAAGATATGACTAGCGGGACGAGGGATACGCAGTATTTT
TRBJ2-7,TRBD2,-,TRBV12-3/TRBV12-4,CASSFRLAGGPVYEQYF,TGTGCCAGCAGTTTCAGACTAGCGGGAGGGCCCGTTTACGAGCAGTACTTC
TRBJ2-2,TRBD1,once,TRBV6-9,CASSYTGQGGTGELFF,TGTGCCAGCAGCTACACCGGACAGGGGGGCACCGGGGAGCTGTTTTTT
TRBJ2-7,-,-,TRBV15,CATRDAGGEQYF,TGTGCCACCCGGGACGCTGGGGGAGAGCAGTACTTC
TRBJ1-5,-,many,TRBV28,CASSLRGVSQPQHF,TGTGCCAGCAGTTTGCGTGGGGTAAGTCAGCCCCAGCATTTT
TRBJ2-3,-,many,TRBV2,CASSVWTGDTQYF,TGTGCCAGCAGTGTATGGACTGGAGATACGCAGTATTTT
TRBJ1-5,-,-,TRBV28,CASSLRRGGRNQPQHF,TGTGCCAGCAGTTTAAGGCGGGGGGGGCGCAATCAGCCCCAGCATTTT
TRBJ2-2,-,few,TRBV28,CASSLAAEELFF,TGTGCCAGCAGTTTGGCGGCCGAGGAGCTGTTTTTT
TRBJ2-7,TRBD1,many,TRBV27,CASSLSQDREQYF,TGTGCCAGCAGTTTATCCCAGGACAGGGAGCAGTACTTC
TRBJ1-5,TRBD1,many,TRBV18,CASSPGQGENQPQHF,TGTGCCAGCTCACCGGGACAGGGCGAAAATCAGCCCCAGCATTTT
TRBJ1-4,-,few,TRBV20-1,CSVVGGSEKLFF,TGCAGCGTAGTCGGGGGCTCGGAAAAACTGTTTTTT
TRBJ2-1,TRBD2,many,TRBV20-1,CSAGEGRYNEQFF,TGCAGTGCTGGGGAGGGAAGGTACAATGAGCAGTTCTTC
TRBJ2-3,TRBD2,-,TRBV20-1,CSAHRGAREGGDTQYF,TGCAGTGCTCACCGCGGGGCCCGGGAGGGGGGAGATACGCAGTATTTT